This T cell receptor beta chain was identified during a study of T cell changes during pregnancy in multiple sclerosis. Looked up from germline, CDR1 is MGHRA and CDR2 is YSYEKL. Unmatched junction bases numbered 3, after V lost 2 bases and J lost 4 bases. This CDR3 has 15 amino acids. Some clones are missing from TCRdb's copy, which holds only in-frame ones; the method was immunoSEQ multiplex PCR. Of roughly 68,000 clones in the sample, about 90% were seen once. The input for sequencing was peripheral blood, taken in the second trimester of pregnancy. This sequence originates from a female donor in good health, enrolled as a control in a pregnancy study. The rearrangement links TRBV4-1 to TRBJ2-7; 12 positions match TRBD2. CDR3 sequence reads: CASSQLAGGPYEQYF. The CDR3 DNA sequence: TGCGCCAGCAGCCAACTAGCGGGAGGGCCTTACGAGCAGTACTTC.